The rows below give T cell receptor beta chains drawn from one sample of a study of shared clonotypes between healthy human individuals. Assay: immunoSEQ multiplex PCR; the TCRdb copy retains only in-frame clones and omits some. The sample shows 400,000 or so clones, 96% of them seen only once. Source material: memory CD8+ T cells sorted from blood. Source of these receptors: a young man in good health. Each CDR3 is given with its conserved first and last residue.

TRBV27	14	TRBJ1-1	CASSLSEGNTEAFF
TRBV2	15	TRBJ1-5	CASMSGAPEEGPQHF
TRBV29-1	13	TRBJ2-3	CSVKGRVVDTQYF
TRBV20-1	10	TRBJ1-2	CSARGMGYTF
TRBV30	16	TRBJ2-7	CAWSVRLAGNSYEQYF
TRBV9	17	TRBJ2-1	CASSVGRGDSSYNEQFF
TRBV11-3	15	TRBJ1-1	CASSLGGGLNTEAFF
TRBV28	11	TRBJ1-2	CASSSGVGYTF
TRBV5-4	13	TRBJ2-7	CASSKDPSYEQYF
TRBV9	12	TRBJ2-1	CASSVSGNEQFF
TRBV10-1	15	TRBJ2-5	CASSAGFSDQETQYF
TRBV2	11	TRBJ2-7	CASSQVTEQYF
TRBV5-1	13	TRBJ1-4	CASSLQGAEKLFF
TRBV5-6	16	TRBJ1-2	CASSLPGAGNLYGYTF
TRBV18	14	TRBJ1-1	CASSPSAGGTEAFF
TRBV6-1	16	TRBJ2-7	CASSDYWDRRRDEQYF
TRBV5-1	13	TRBJ2-7	CASSAGLYYEQYF
TRBV7-2	19	TRBJ2-3	CASSFSSLAGLVSTDTQYF
TRBV28	11	TRBJ1-2	CASSSYYGYTF